This record concerns one T cell receptor (beta chain) sequence. What it binds is unknown. CD8 cells regarded as naive lacked CD45RO, were positively chosen for CCR7, and omitted terminally differentiated effector memory CD45RA+ cells. Study donors comprised healthy, HIV-negative adults devoid of recent acute infection or vaccination. These data belong to a study of shared clonotypes between healthy human individuals. Findings and limits, study-wide: Of the naive CD4 clonotypes, 4% to 5% were shared across a few donors. Memory subsets had estimated richness that was generally smaller than that of naive subsets.

Per the germline V gene, CDR1 is LGHNT and CDR2 is FRNRAP. This CDR3 region has 13 residues. J gave up 7 bases and V 5 bases, and 4 bases lay outside the gene matches. For sorted subsets, about 190 ng DNA per replicate equaled about 31,000 T cell genomes. Sequenced by immunoSEQ multiplex PCR; TCRdb stores in-frame clones only, minus some. The sample has a few million clones; around 93% are singletons. The source material was naive CD8+ T cells from PBMCs. The TCR was taken from a man between 18 and 29 years old in good health. Some clones in this sample may be carry-over from other donors' samples. The genes are TRBV12-5 and TRBJ1-2; 10 bases are a match to TRBD1. CDR3 protein: CASGRDRGGGYTF. The CDR3 coding sequence is TGTGCTAGTGGTAGGGACAGGGGTGGTGGCTACACCTTC. Full variable domain (missing parts from reference TRBV12-5 and TRBJ1-2): DARVTQTPRHKVTEMGQEVTMRCQPILGHNTVFWYRQTMMQGLELLAYFRNRAPLDDSGMPKDRFSAEMPDATLATLKIQPSEPRDSAVYFCASGRDRGGGYTFGSGTRLTVV.